The next 8 T cell receptor beta chains were all read from a single sample in a study of monozygotic twins with inflammatory bowel disease. Using the 5' RACE reads, TCRdb records one entry per CDR3 protein without DNA. The sample is made up of around 190,000 distinct CDR3 sequences, and the top ten hold around 1.5% of it. The specimen was blood. These receptors all come from a human donor with ulcerative colitis or Crohn's disease, or a healthy co-twin of an affected twin (not recorded which).

The V call is TRBV7-2, the J call TRBJ1-2. This CDR3 region has 15 residues. Germline CDR1 and CDR2: SGHTA and FQGNSA. The CDR3 protein is CASRPSEAHNYGYTF.

The chain is built from TRBV11-2 and TRBJ2-2. The length of the CDR3 is 11 residues. Germline CDR1 SGHAT, CDR2 FQNNGV. This CDR3 is CATTFRGELFF.

The chain carries TRBV19 and TRBJ2-5; without DNA, the TCRdb call of TRBD1 cannot be checked. This CDR3 contains 14 residues. Germline V CDR1 and CDR2: LNHDA, SQIVND (reference sequence). The CDR3 here is CASSIGGIQETQYF. The full variable domain, with the rest looked up from reference TRBV19 and TRBJ2-5, is DGGITQSPKYLFRKEGQNVTLSCEQNLNHDAMYWYRQDPGQGLRLIYYSQIVNDFQKGDIAEGYSVSREKKESFPLTVTSAQKNPTAFYLCASSIGGIQETQYFGPGTRLLVL.

This sequence joins TRBV7-2 and TRBJ2-7; the TCRdb D gene call, TRBD1, has no DNA to confirm it. Germline lookup yields CDR1 SGHTA and CDR2 FQGNSA. The CDR3 extends over 15 amino acids. CDR3 loop: CASSFGDRRSPEQYF.

The gene calls are TRBV23-1 and TRBJ1-5; TCRdb designates TRBD1, a call that cannot be tested without DNA. TRBV23-1 is assigned to the ORF class and has an uncertain function. The CDR3 has 15 residues. The CDR3 region is CASSQGGTPNQTQHF.

V usage is TRBV6-5 and J usage is TRBJ2-3; the D call from TCRdb, TRBD1, cannot be confirmed without DNA. There are 16 residues in the CDR3. Looked up from germline, CDR1 is MNHEY and CDR2 is SVGAGI. The CDR3 spells CASSSGGIWGTDTQYF.

This chain connects TRBV7-2 to TRBJ2-3; TCRdb designates TRBD1, a call that cannot be tested without DNA. The CDR3 covers 14 residues. Looked up from germline, CDR1 is SGHTA and CDR2 is FQGNSA. CDR3 amino acids: CASSLIQGFGTQYF.

The chain is built from TRBV5-5 and TRBJ1-4; TCRdb's D call of TRBD1 is untestable without DNA. The CDR3 runs to 15 residues. Per germline, CDR1 SGHKS and CDR2 YYEKEE (reference sequence). The CDR3 is CASSWGTGLNEKLFF.